These T cell receptor beta chains were read from a single sample in a study of T cell responses to AZD1222 COVID-19 vaccine. Assay: immunoSEQ multiplex PCR; the TCRdb copy retains only in-frame clones and omits some. The sample holds 120,000 to 150,000 clones; about nine tenths are singletons and the top ten take roughly 3.2%. The material sequenced was peripheral blood, taken on day 0 of AZD1222 vaccination. The receptors come from an adult in good health. CDR3s leave out the opening cysteine and the closing phenylalanine or tryptophan. Fields, in order: V gene, J gene, CDR3 length, CDR3 protein.

>TRBV15|TRBJ2-7|12
ATSRVAAGYEQY
>TRBV25-1|TRBJ2-1|11
ASSGIGVNEQF
>TRBV7-2|TRBJ2-1|12
ASSRQGTDNEQF
>TRBV6-6|TRBJ1-2|12
ASSNTGTGFGYT
>TRBV25-1|TRBJ2-1|13
ASSGADLGINEQF
>TRBV7-2|TRBJ1-1|12
ASSLAPGRTEAF
>TRBV19|TRBJ1-4|10
ASSIRGEKLF
>TRBV3-1/TRBV3-2|TRBJ1-1|13
ASSHNRGRNTEAF
>TRBV27|TRBJ2-2|11
ASTDSNTGELF
>TRBV9|TRBJ2-3|15
ASSVSLAGGSTDTQY
>TRBV2|TRBJ1-6|10
ASVGLRSPLH
>TRBV6-4|TRBJ1-1|13
ASSDSEAGGTEAF
>TRBV4-2|TRBJ1-2|11
ASSQDGEYGYT
>TRBV4-2|TRBJ2-1|14
ASSQDHAGAYNEQF
>TRBV6-6|TRBJ2-6|18
ASSRDRGPLSSSGANVLT
>TRBV7-2|TRBJ2-1|14
ASSPRVGQGYNEQF
>TRBV11-2|TRBJ1-2|13
ASRAYRGPIYGYT
>TRBV25-1|TRBJ2-7|13
ASSEWDRGLHEQY
>TRBV30|TRBJ1-5|14
AWSRDRSYSNQPQH
>TRBV27|TRBJ1-2|13
ASGRDGPFNYGYT
>TRBV7-8|TRBJ2-7|11
ASSLGVASEQY
>TRBV6-5|TRBJ1-1|11
ASTGRGNTEAF